This TCR beta chain is drawn from a study of blood T cell repertoires in COVID-19. Study context: Samples of COVID-19 (acute and convalescent) were obtained from the United States, Italy and Spain. Sources were T cells, B-cell-depleted T cells, or PBMCs; the material itself was cDNA or gDNA.

The V end lost 2 bases, the J end lost 0 bases, and 7 bases lay between the germline ends. Per the germline V gene, CDR1 is MNHNS and CDR2 is SASEGT. The length of the CDR3 is 14 residues. Sequencing used immunoSEQ multiplex PCR; TCRdb keeps in-frame clones, though not all of them. The sample consists of about 160,000 clones, approximately 87% of them appearing once. Sequenced sample: peripheral blood. The TCR comes from a woman in her 70s with acute or convalescent COVID-19. The chain employs TRBV6-1 and TRBJ1-1; D gene uncertain. This CDR3 reads CASSEIRMNTEAFF. The CDR3 DNA sequence: TGTGCCAGCAGTGAAATCAGGATGAACACTGAAGCTTTCTTT.